This TCR beta chain was documented in a study of shared clonotypes between healthy human individuals. For the study at large: Per donor, CD8 memory used one plate, CD8 naive used two, CD4 memory used three and CD4 naive used three.

V gave up 1 base and J gave up 8 bases, with 20 bases separating them. This CDR3 region has 16 residues. CDR1 and CDR2 from the germline V gene are LNHDA and SQIVND (reference sequence). Positive CCR7 selection of CD45RO-negative cells yielded the naive CD8 cells, and terminally differentiated effector memory CD45RA+ cells were excluded. For this clone: Its antigen remains unknown.

Whole-study results and caveats: Generation of non-shared clonotypes was less probable than generation of clonotypes shared by all four donors. Naive CD4 clonotype sharing across a handful of donors was about 5%.

The assay was carried out at the deep level. The assay was immunoSEQ multiplex PCR, and TCRdb's table has in-frame clones only and misses some. The profile covers about 2,200,000 clones, with about 92% appearing a single time and around 1.7% taken by the ten largest. The material sequenced was naive CD8+ T cells from PBMCs. The J gene is TRBJ1-2, the V gene TRBV19, with D unclear. This sequence was found in a man aged 18-30 years in good health. Some clones in this sample may be carry-over from other donors' samples. CDR3 sequence reads: CASSIVRGKPRSGYTF. The CDR3 nucleotides read TGTGCCAGTAGTATAGTTCGCGGAAAACCTCGGAGCGGCTACACCTTC.